The 26 T cell receptor beta chains presented below share a single source sample, sequenced in a study of blood T cell repertoires in COVID-19. Only in-frame clones appear in the TCRdb table, and some are missing; sequencing was by immunoSEQ multiplex PCR. Of about 170,000 clones in the sample, around 83% were seen once. Sequencing input: PBMCs or T cells enriched from blood (not recorded which). The origin of the receptors is a woman between 50 and 59 years old in a cohort exposed to, infected with or recovered from COVID-19 (not recorded which).

This chain uses TRBV7-6 with TRBJ1-2, with D maybe TRBD1 (5 bases). Germline CDR1 and CDR2: SGHVS and FNYEAQ. The V and J ends lost 4 bases and 5 bases respectively, with 11 bases between them. This CDR3 has 13 amino acids. The CDR3 loop is CASSSGQLYGYTF. The CDR3 DNA is TGTGCCAGCAGCTCCGGACAACTGTATGGCTACACCTTC. The full variable domain, its missing parts supplied by reference TRBV7-6 and TRBJ1-2, is GAGVSQSPRYKVTKRGQDVALRCDPISGHVSLYWYRQALGQGPEFLTYFNYEAQQDKSGLPNDRFSAERPEGSISTLTIQRTEQRDSAMYRCASSSGQLYGYTFGSGTRLTVV.

The chain is built from TRBV5-1 and TRBJ2-2, with a tentative D call TRBD2 (5 bases). Per the germline V gene, CDR1 is SGHRS and CDR2 is YFSETQ. The CDR3 has 16 residues. Trimming stripped 5 bases from V and 2 bases from J, with 16 bases between. In nucleotides, the CDR3 is TGCGCCAGCAGTTCTCAGCGGTCCCTTAACACCGGGGAGCTGTTTTTT. Amino acids: CASSSQRSLNTGELFF.

The genes are TRBV28 and TRBJ2-1; D may be TRBD1 (6 bases). V lost 4 bases, J lost 4 bases, and 14 bases lay in between. The germline V gene encodes CDR1 MDHEN and CDR2 SYDVKM. There are 15 residues in the CDR3. CDR3 amino acids: CASSSGLGGYNEQFF. CDR3 sequence (DNA): TGTGCCAGCAGTTCCGGATTAGGGGGATACAATGAGCAGTTCTTC. Full variable domain (outside the CDR3, taken from reference TRBV28 and TRBJ2-1): DVKVTQSSRYLVKRTGEKVFLECVQDMDHENMFWYRQDPGLGLRLIYFSYDVKMKEKGDIPEGYSVSREKKERFSLILESASTNQTSMYLCASSSGLGGYNEQFFGPGTRLTVL.

The chain combines TRBV5-1 with TRBJ2-3; TRBD2 agrees at 15 bases. The trim removed 4 bases at V and 8 bases at J, leaving 5 bases unmatched. Germline CDR1 and CDR2: SGHRS and YFSETQ. This CDR3 comprises 15 residues. The CDR3 DNA reads as TGCGCCAGCAGCATGGTGGGACTAGCGGGGGGTACGCAGTATTTT. It is translated as CASSMVGLAGGTQYF.

This chain connects TRBV5-4 to TRBJ1-3, with no clear D. Germline V gene lookup returns CDR1 SGHNT and CDR2 YYREEE (reference sequence). The CDR3 has 15 amino acids. V was cut by 2 bases and J by 0 bases, with 9 bases left in between. CDR3 loop: CASSLEASSGNTIYF. CDR3 bases: TGTGCCAGCAGCTTAGAGGCAAGCTCTGGAAACACCATATATTTT. Filled out from reference TRBV5-4 and TRBJ1-3, the complete variable domain reads ETGVTQSPTHLIKTRGQQVTLRCSSQSGHNTVSWYQQALGQGPQFIFQYYREEENGRGNFPPRFSGLQFPNYSSELNVNALELDDSALYLCASSLEASSGNTIYFGEGSWLTVV.

In its sample, this clone was seen a few times. The V and J genes are TRBV28 and TRBJ1-4; unclear D gene. V lost 5 bases to trimming and J lost 0 bases, with 7 bases between them. Germline CDR1 reads MDHEN; CDR2 reads SYDVKM. The CDR3 sequence is 14 residues long. CDR3 residues: CASSIGSTNEKLFF. CDR3 sequence (DNA): TGTGCCAGCAGTATCGGTTCAACTAATGAAAAACTGTTTTTT.

In this sample, this clone turned up many times. The chain combines TRBV29-1 with TRBJ2-7; 7 bases are a match to TRBD2. The CDR3 is 12 residues long. The germline gives CDR1 SQVTM, CDR2 ANQGSEA. CDR3 loop: CTAASGSYEQYF. The CDR3 DNA reads TGCACCGCGGCTAGCGGATCCTACGAGCAGTACTTC.

This clone was counted between two and nine times. The V call is TRBV7-9, the J call TRBJ2-1; 12 bases map to TRBD2. V shed 5 bases, J shed 10 bases, and the junction held 6 bases outside the gene matches. Germline V gene data show CDR1 as SEHNR and CDR2 as FQNEAQ (reference sequence). The CDR3 sequence is 14 residues long. The chain's CDR3 is CASSRTSGIREQFF. The CDR3 DNA follows: TGTGCCAGCAGCAGGACTAGCGGGATTAGAGAGCAGTTCTTC.

The gene calls are TRBV2 and TRBJ2-5, with TRBD2 matching over 8 bases. The CDR3 has 15 amino acids. Germline values: CDR1 SNHLY, CDR2 FYNNEI. V was clipped by 10 bases and J by 3 bases; unmatched bases: 13. The CDR3 protein is CATNLGGAAEETQYF. For the CDR3, the DNA is TGTGCCACCAACCTCGGGGGGGCCGCGGAAGAGACCCAGTACTTC. The variable domain in full, with the rest retrieved from reference TRBV2 and TRBJ2-5, is EPEVTQTPSHQVTQMGQEVILRCVPISNHLYFYWYRQILGQKVEFLVSFYNNEISEKSEIFDDQFSVERPDGSNFTLKIRSTKLEDSAMYFCATNLGGAAEETQYFGPGTRLLVL.

This chain joins TRBV5-4 and TRBJ2-7; possibly TRBD2 for D (5 bases). V lost 4 bases to trimming and J lost 5 bases, with 22 bases between them. Germline V CDR1 and CDR2: SGHNT, YYREEE (reference sequence). This CDR3 contains 16 residues. DNA for the CDR3: TGTGCCAGCAGCCGAGGGAGTCCTAGCCCCTACCACGAGCAGTACTTC. Encoded protein: CASSRGSPSPYHEQYF.

The chain uses TRBV18 and TRBJ2-1; D unresolved. CDR3 length: 16 amino acids. From germline, CDR1 is KGHSH and CDR2 LQKENI. Trimming shortened V by 0 bases and J by 0 bases, and 9 bases separated the two germline ends. The CDR3 sequence is CASSPPRQFSYNEQFF. The CDR3 nucleotides read TGTGCCAGCTCACCACCTAGACAATTCTCCTACAATGAGCAGTTCTTC.

This clone was detected only a few times. The CDR3 here is CASSSRLGENSPLHF. In DNA, the CDR3 is TGTGCCAGCAGCTCCCGTCTGGGCGAAAATTCACCCCTCCACTTT. The genes are TRBV7-2 and TRBJ1-6; D gene unclear. V lost 4 bases to trimming and J lost 7 bases, with 14 bases between them. CDR1 is SGHTA, CDR2 FQGNSA, per germline. The CDR3 runs 15 residues.

The chain uses TRBV27 and TRBJ1-1, with 9 bases identical to TRBD1. The CDR3 has 21 residues. Trimming cost V 5 bases and J 1 base; bases outside gene matches: 23. The V gene's germline CDR1 is MNHEY and CDR2 SMNVEV (reference sequence). CDR3 DNA sequence: TGTGCCAGCAGTCGTAGAATACAGGGGGCGAGCGCTGATGCCAAGAACACTGAAGCTTTCTTT. As protein: CASSRRIQGASADAKNTEAFF.

Only one count was recorded for this clone. This chain joins TRBV27 and TRBJ1-5; a weak D match, TRBD1 (5 bases). V was cut by 5 bases and J by 0 bases, with 26 bases left in between. The germline gives CDR1 MNHEY, CDR2 SMNVEV (reference sequence). This CDR3 contains 20 residues. CDR3 in amino acids: CASSAGTGRGLSLSNQPQHF. DNA for the CDR3: TGTGCCAGCAGTGCTGGGACCGGGAGAGGATTGAGTCTTAGCAATCAGCCCCAGCATTTT.

The table lists this clone with a few counts. The genes are TRBV7-6 and TRBJ1-5; D call uncertain. The CDR3 length is 14 residues. CDR1 and CDR2 from the germline V gene are SGHVS and FNYEAQ. The V end lost 3 bases, the J end lost 6 bases, and 12 bases lay between the germline ends. The chain's CDR3 is CASSLNLSGQPQHF. The CDR3 DNA reads as TGTGCCAGCAGCTTGAACCTTTCCGGTCAGCCCCAGCATTTT. The full variable domain, with the rest looked up from reference TRBV7-6 and TRBJ1-5, is GAGVSQSPRYKVTKRGQDVALRCDPISGHVSLYWYRQALGQGPEFLTYFNYEAQQDKSGLPNDRFSAERPEGSISTLTIQRTEQRDSAMYRCASSLNLSGQPQHFGDGTRLSIL.

The V and J genes are TRBV3-1 (or the pseudogene TRBV3-2) and TRBJ1-2; the match to TRBD1 covers 7 bases. From germline, CDR1 is LGHDT and CDR2 YNNKEL (reference sequence). This CDR3 region has 15 residues. The V segment lost 1 base and the J segment 2 bases; nucleotides outside the gene matches: 4. In nucleotides, the CDR3 is TGTGCCAGCAGCCAAGGGATACAGGGGAACTATGGCTACACCTTC. Translated: CASSQGIQGNYGYTF.

The V and J genes are TRBV5-1 and TRBJ2-5; 9 bases map to TRBD2. The CDR3 consists of 14 residues. Germline CDR1 reads SGHRS; CDR2 reads YFSETQ. With 0 bases clipped from V and 4 bases from J, the junction kept 1 base outside the gene matches. The CDR3 protein is CASSLVLAGETQYF. The CDR3 DNA sequence: TGCGCCAGCAGCTTGGTACTAGCGGGAGAGACCCAGTACTTC.

The rearrangement uses TRBV5-1 and TRBJ1-5, with 9 bases lining up with TRBD1. After removal of 5 bases from V and 5 bases from J, the junction contained 5 bases not matched to a gene. Germline CDR1 and CDR2: SGHRS and YFSETQ. The CDR3 spans 14 residues. The CDR3 loop reads CASSLTGGDQPQHF. The CDR3, as DNA: TGCGCCAGCAGTCTTACAGGGGGCGATCAGCCCCAGCATTTT.

This clone has only one observation. The V gene is TRBV9, the J gene TRBJ2-5; D gene uncertain. Per the germline V gene, CDR1 is SGDLS and CDR2 is YYNGEE. CDR3 length: 16 residues. Trimming removed 4 bases from V and 2 bases from J, with 18 bases in between. The CDR3 sequence: CASSSDLGALQETQYF. CDR3 DNA: TGTGCCAGCAGCAGCGACCTAGGCGCACTTCAAGAGACCCAGTACTTC.

This clone was recorded a few times. The rearrangement uses TRBV19 and TRBJ2-2; tentatively, D is TRBD1 (6 bases). The CDR3 totals 16 residues. Germline values: CDR1 LNHDA, CDR2 SQIVND (reference sequence). Between the trimmed V and J ends, which lost 2 bases and 2 bases, there was a span of 12 bases. The CDR3 sequence: CASSIYGQLNTGELFF. The CDR3 DNA is TGTGCCAGTAGTATATACGGACAGCTAAACACCGGGGAGCTGTTTTTT.

The gene calls are TRBV2 and TRBJ1-3, with D possibly matching TRBD1 (5 bases). CDR3 size: 16 residues. Germline CDR1 is SNHLY and CDR2 is FYNNEI. The V end was cut by 3 bases, the J end by 2 bases, with 14 bases between. CDR3 nucleotide sequence: TGTGCCAGCAGTGATTGGGGCCTTTCTACTGGAAACACCATATATTTT. It translates to CASSDWGLSTGNTIYF.

V gene TRBV29-1 combines with J gene TRBJ1-1; TRBD1 might be the D (5 bases). The CDR3 runs 14 residues. V lost 5 bases and J 6 bases, leaving 19 bases between the germline ends. Per the germline V gene, CDR1 is SQVTM and CDR2 is ANQGSEA. DNA of the CDR3: TGCAGCGTTTCCGTCCAGGGAAGGGGTTCTGAAGCTTTCTTT. Translated, it gives CSVSVQGRGSEAFF.

The rearrangement uses TRBV28 and TRBJ1-3, with D perhaps TRBD1 (6 bases). V gave up 5 bases and J gave up 1 base, with 15 bases separating them. CDR1 is MDHEN and CDR2 is SYDVKM in the germline V gene. This CDR3 is built from 16 residues. The CDR3, as DNA: TGTGCCAGCAGTCCGATCGACACAGGGTCTGGAAACACCATATATTTT. Protein sequence: CASSPIDTGSGNTIYF.

The chain couples TRBV28 to TRBJ1-5; D is unresolved. Trimming stripped 6 bases from V and 7 bases from J, with 16 bases between. Germline V gives CDR1 MDHEN, CDR2 SYDVKM. The CDR3 length is 14 residues. The CDR3 sequence is CASRSPGNYQPQHF. DNA for the CDR3: TGTGCCAGCAGGTCCCCGGGAAACTACCAGCCCCAGCATTTT.

This chain connects TRBV5-1 to TRBJ2-7, with 7 bases identical to TRBD2. The CDR3 covers 16 residues. The V and J ends lost 0 bases and 4 bases, in that order; junction bases with no gene match: 10. Germline-derived CDR1 and CDR2 are SGHRS and YFSETQ. The CDR3 reads CASSLDSSGSEYEQYF. The CDR3 region has the DNA TGCGCCAGCAGCTTGGATAGTAGCGGGTCAGAATACGAGCAGTACTTC.

This clone was observed a few times. The V call is TRBV24-1, the J call TRBJ2-2; 8 nucleotides match TRBD2. There are 14 residues in the CDR3. Germline values: CDR1 KGHDR, CDR2 SFDVKD. Trimming took 5 bases from V and 7 from J; bases not matched to a gene: 5. CDR3 sequence reads: CATSGEREYGELFF. The CDR3 DNA reads as TGTGCCACCAGTGGCGAGCGGGAGTACGGGGAGCTGTTTTTT.